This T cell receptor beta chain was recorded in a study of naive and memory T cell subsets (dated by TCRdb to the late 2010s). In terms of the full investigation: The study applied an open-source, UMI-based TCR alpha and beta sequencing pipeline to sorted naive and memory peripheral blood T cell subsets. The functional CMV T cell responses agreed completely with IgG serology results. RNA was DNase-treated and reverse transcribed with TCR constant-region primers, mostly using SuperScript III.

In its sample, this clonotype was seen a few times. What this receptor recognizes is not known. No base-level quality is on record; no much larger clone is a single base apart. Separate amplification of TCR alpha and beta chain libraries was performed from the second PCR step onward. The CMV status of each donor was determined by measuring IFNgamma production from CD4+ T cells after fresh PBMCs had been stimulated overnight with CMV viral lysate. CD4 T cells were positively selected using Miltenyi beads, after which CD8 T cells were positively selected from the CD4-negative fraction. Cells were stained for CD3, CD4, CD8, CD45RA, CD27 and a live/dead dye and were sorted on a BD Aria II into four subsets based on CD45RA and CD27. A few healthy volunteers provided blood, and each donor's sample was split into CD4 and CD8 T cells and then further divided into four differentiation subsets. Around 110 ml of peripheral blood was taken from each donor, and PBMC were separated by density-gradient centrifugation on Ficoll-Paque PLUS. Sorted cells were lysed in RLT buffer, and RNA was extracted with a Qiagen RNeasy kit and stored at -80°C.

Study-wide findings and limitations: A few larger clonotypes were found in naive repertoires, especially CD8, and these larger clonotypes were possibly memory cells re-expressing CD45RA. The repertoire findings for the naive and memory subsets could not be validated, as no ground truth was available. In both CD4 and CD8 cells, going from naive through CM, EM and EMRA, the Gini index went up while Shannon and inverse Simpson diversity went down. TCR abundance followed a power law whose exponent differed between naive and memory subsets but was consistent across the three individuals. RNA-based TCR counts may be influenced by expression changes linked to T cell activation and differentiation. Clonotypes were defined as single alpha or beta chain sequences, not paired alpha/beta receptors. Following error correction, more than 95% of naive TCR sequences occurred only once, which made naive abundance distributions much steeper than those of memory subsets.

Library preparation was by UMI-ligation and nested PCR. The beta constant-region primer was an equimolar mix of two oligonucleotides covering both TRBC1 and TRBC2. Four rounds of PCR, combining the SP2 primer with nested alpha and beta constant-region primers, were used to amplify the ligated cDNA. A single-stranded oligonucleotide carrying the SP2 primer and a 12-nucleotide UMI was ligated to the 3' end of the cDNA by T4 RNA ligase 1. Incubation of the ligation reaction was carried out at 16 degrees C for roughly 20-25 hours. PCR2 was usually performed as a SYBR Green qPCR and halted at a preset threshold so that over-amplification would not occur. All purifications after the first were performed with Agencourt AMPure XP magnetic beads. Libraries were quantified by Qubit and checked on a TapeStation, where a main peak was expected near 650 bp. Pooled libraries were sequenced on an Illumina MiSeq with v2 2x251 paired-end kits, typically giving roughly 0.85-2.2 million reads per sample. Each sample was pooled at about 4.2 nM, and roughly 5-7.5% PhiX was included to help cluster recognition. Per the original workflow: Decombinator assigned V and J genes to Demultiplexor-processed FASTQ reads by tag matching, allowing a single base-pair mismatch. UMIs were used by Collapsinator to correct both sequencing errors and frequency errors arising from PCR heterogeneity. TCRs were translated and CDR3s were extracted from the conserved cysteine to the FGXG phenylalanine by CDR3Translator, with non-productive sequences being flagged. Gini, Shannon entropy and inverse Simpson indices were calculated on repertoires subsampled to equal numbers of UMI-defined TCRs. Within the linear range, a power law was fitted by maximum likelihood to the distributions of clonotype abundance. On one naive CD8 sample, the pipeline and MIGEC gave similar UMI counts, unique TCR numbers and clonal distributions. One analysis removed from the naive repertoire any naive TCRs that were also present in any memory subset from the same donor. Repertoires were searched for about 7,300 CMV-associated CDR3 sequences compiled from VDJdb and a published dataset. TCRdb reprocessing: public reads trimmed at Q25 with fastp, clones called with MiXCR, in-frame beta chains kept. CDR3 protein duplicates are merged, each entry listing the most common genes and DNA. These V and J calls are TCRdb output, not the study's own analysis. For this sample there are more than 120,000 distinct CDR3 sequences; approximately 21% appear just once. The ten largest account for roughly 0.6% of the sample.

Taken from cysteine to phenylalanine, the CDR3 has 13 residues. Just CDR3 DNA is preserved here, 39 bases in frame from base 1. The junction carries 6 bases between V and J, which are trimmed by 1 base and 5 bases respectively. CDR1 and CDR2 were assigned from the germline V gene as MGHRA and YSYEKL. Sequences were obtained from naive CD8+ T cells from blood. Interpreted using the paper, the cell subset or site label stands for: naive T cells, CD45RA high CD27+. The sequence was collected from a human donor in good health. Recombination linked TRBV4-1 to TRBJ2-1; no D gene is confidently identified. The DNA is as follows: TGCGCCAGCAGCCAAGGGCCAAACAATGAGCAGTTCTTC. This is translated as CASSQGPNNEQFF.